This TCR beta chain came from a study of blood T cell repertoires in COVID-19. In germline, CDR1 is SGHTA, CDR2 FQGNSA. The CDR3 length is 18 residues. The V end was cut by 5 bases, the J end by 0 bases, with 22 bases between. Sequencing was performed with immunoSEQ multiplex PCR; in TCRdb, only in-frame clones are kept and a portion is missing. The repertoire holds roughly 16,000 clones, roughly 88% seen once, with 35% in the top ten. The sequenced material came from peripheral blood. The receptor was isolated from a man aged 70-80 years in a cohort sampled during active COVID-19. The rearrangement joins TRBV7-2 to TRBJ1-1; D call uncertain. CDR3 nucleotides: TGTGCCAGCAGCAATAAAGGGTTTTCGGGGAGCATGAACACTGAAGCTTTCTTT. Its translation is CASSNKGFSGSMNTEAFF.